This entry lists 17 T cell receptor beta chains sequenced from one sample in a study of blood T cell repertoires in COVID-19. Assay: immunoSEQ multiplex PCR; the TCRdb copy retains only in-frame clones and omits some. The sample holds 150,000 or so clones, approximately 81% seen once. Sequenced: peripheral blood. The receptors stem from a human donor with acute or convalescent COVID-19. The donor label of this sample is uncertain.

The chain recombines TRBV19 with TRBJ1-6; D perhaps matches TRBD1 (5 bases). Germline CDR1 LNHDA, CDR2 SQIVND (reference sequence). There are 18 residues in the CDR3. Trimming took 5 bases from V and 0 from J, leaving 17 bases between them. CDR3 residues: CASSPTPGIYSYNSPLHF. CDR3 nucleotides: TGTGCCAGTAGTCCGACCCCAGGGATTTACTCCTATAATTCACCCCTCCACTTT.

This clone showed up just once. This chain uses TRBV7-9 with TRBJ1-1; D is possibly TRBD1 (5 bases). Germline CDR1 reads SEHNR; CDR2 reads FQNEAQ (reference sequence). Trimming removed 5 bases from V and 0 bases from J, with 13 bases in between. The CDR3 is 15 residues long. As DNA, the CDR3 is TGTGCCAGCAGCACGCAGGGAATTATGAACACTGAAGCTTTCTTT. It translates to CASSTQGIMNTEAFF.

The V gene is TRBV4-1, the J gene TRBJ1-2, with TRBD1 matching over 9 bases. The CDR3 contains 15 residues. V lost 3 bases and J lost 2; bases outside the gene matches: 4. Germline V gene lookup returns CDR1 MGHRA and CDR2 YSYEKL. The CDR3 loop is CASSQSGTGNYGYTF. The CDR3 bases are TGCGCCAGCAGCCAGTCGGGGACAGGGAACTATGGCTACACCTTC.

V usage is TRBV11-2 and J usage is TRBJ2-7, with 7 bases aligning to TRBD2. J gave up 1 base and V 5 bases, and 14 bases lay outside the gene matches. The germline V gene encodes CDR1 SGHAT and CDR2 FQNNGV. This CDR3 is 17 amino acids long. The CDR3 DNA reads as TGTGCCAGCAGCCTGGGGGGGTATGGGGGACTGTCCTACGAGCAGTACTTC. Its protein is CASSLGGYGGLSYEQYF.

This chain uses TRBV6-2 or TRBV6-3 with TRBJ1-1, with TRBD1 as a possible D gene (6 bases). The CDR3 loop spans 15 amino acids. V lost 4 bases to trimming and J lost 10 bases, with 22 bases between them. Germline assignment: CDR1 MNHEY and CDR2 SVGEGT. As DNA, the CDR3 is TGTGCCAGCAGTTCGACAGGTCAACCTGTTGGTAGAGCTTTCTTT. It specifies CASSSTGQPVGRAFF.

CDR3 amino acids: CASSATGFNGYTF. The CDR3 region has the DNA TGTGCCAGCAGCGCCACAGGCTTCAATGGCTACACCTTC. J is TRBJ1-2 and V is TRBV5-6; D possibly corresponds to TRBD1 (5 bases). With 4 bases removed from V and 6 bases from J, the gap between germline ends came to 13 bases. Germline V CDR1 and CDR2: SGHDT, YYEEEE. This CDR3 has 13 residues.

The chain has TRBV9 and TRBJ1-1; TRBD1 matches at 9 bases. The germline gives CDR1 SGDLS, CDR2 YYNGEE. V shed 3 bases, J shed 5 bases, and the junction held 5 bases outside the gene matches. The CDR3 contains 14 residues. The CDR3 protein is CASSARTGETEAFF. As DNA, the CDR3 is TGTGCCAGCAGCGCACGGACAGGGGAGACTGAAGCTTTCTTT. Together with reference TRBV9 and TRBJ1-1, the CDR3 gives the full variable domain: DSGVTQTPKHLITATGQRVTLRCSPRSGDLSVYWYQQSLDQGLQFLIQYYNGEERAKGNILERFSAQQFPDLHSELNLSSLELGDSALYFCASSARTGETEAFFGQGTRLTVV.

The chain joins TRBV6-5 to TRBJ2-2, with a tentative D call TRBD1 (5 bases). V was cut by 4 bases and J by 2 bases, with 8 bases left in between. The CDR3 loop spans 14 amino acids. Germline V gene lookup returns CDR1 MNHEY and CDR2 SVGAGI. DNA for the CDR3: TGTGCCAGCAGTTTGCAGGGAAACACCGGGGAGCTGTTTTTT. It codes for CASSLQGNTGELFF.

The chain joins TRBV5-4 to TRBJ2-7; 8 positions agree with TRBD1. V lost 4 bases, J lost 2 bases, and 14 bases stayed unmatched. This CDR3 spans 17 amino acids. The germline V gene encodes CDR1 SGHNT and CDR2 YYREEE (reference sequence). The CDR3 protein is CASSPRRAGGIAYEQYF. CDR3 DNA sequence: TGTGCCAGCAGCCCCCGCAGGGCAGGGGGCATAGCCTACGAGCAGTACTTC.

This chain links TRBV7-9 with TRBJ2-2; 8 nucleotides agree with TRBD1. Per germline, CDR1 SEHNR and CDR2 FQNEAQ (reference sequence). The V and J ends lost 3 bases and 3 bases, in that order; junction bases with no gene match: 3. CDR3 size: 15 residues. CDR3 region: CASSFAGGDTGELFF. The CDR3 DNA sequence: TGTGCCAGCAGCTTTGCAGGGGGCGACACCGGGGAGCTGTTTTTT.

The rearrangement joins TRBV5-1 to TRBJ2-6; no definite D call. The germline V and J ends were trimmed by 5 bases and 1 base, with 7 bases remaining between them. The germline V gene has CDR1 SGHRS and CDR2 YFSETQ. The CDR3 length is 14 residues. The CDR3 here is CASRERSGANVLTF. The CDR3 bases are TGCGCCAGCAGGGAGAGGTCTGGGGCCAACGTCCTGACTTTC. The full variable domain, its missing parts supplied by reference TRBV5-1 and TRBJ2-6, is KAGVTQTPRYLIKTRGQQVTLSCSPISGHRSVSWYQQTPGQGLQFLFEYFSETQRNKGNFPGRFSGRQFSNSRSEMNVSTLELGDSALYLCASRERSGANVLTFGAGSRLTVL.

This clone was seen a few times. CDR3 nucleotides: TGTGCCAGTAGGAACAGTAACTATGGCTACACCTTC. This gives the protein CASRNSNYGYTF. The J gene is TRBJ1-2, the V gene TRBV19, with D unclear. Between the trimmed V and J ends, which lost 6 bases and 1 base, there was a span of 6 bases. The germline CDR1 and CDR2 sequences are LNHDA and SQIVND (reference sequence). The CDR3 is 12 amino acids. The whole variable domain, filled in from reference TRBV19 and TRBJ1-2, reads DGGITQSPKYLFRKEGQNVTLSCEQNLNHDAMYWYRQDPGQGLRLIYYSQIVNDFQKGDIAEGYSVSREKKESFPLTVTSAQKNPTAFYLCASRNSNYGYTFGSGTRLTVV.

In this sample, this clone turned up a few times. The CDR3: CASSVVEGSYNEQFF. The CDR3 region has the DNA TGTGCCAGCAGCGTAGTTGAGGGCTCCTACAATGAGCAGTTCTTC. The rearrangement uses TRBV9 and TRBJ2-1; D may be TRBD2 (5 bases). Germline V gene sequence: CDR1 SGDLS, CDR2 YYNGEE. This CDR3 contains 15 residues. V dropped 0 bases and J dropped 0 bases, with 7 bases sitting between them. Variable domain in full (rest from reference TRBV9 and TRBJ2-1): DSGVTQTPKHLITATGQRVTLRCSPRSGDLSVYWYQQSLDQGLQFLIQYYNGEERAKGNILERFSAQQFPDLHSELNLSSLELGDSALYFCASSVVEGSYNEQFFGPGTRLTVL.

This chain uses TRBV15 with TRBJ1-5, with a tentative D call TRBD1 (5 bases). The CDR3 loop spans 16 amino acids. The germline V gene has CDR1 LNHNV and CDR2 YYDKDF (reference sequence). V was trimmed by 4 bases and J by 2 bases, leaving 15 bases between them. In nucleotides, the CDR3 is TGTGCCACCAGCAATAGGATAGGGGAAGGCAATCAGCCCCAGCATTTT. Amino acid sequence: CATSNRIGEGNQPQHF.

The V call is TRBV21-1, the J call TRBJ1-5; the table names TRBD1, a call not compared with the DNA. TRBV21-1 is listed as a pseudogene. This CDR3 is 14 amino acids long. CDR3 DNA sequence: TGTGCCAGCAGCAATAACAGGGGACATCAGCCCCAGCATTTT. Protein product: CASSNNRGHQPQHF.

The CDR3 protein is CAWSIRGNTEAFF. CDR3 nucleotides: TGTGCCTGGAGTATTAGGGGAAACACTGAAGCTTTCTTT. V is TRBV30 and J is TRBJ1-1; tentative D call: TRBD1 (5 bases). Germline lookup yields CDR1 GTSNPN and CDR2 SVGIG (reference sequence). The V end lost 2 bases, the J end lost 2 bases, and 9 bases lay between the germline ends. The CDR3 loop spans 13 amino acids.

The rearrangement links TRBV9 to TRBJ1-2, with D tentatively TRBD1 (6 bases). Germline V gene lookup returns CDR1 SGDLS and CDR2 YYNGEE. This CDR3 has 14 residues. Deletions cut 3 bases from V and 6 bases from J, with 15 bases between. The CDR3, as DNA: TGTGCCAGCAGCGATACAGGGACCGAAGATGGCTACACCTTC. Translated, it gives CASSDTGTEDGYTF.